This record covers a single T cell receptor beta chain. The entry originates in a study of monozygotic twins with inflammatory bowel disease. The CDR3 is 17 amino acids. Per germline, CDR1 DFQATT and CDR2 SNEGSKA (reference sequence). For every sample, eight separate reactions were used to make cDNA. TCRdb reprocessed the 5' RACE reads and reports one entry per CDR3 protein, with no DNA. The sample includes about 210,000 distinct CDR3 sequences. The sequence came from a human donor with ulcerative colitis or Crohn's disease, or a healthy co-twin of an affected twin (not recorded which). This rearrangement joins TRBV20-1 to TRBJ2-2; lacking DNA, the TRBD1 call made by TCRdb goes unchecked. The specimen sequenced was blood. The CDR3 spells CSARRGRGTGNTGELFF.